This T cell receptor beta chain was retrieved from a study of regulatory T cells in long-lasting Graves disease (dated by TCRdb to the early 2020s). Study-level background: Patients with newly diagnosed Graves' disease had been on antithyroid drugs for under 3 months. The study took place in China and was registered as a clinical trial. Patients with persistent Graves' disease were compared with patients with newly diagnosed Graves' disease using TCR sequencing and RNA sequencing of peripheral blood. A total of about 33 samples underwent TCR sequencing, from roughly 13 patients with persistent Graves' disease and some 20 patients with newly diagnosed Graves' disease.

Library construction relied on multiplex PCR. Sequencing was performed on an Illumina HiSeq 4000. CDR3 regions were amplified by Arm-PCR with iRepertoire HTBI primers to construct TCR beta libraries. Before sequencing, the PCR products went through gel purification. Processing in the source paper ran as follows. Gene usage analysis of CDR3 amino acid clonotypes relied on the approximately 68 TRBV and 13 to 15 TRBJ segments identified across samples. COPE and FqMerger were used to merge the filtered high-quality paired reads into contigs. Contigs were aligned with BLAST to IMGT TRBV, TRBD and TRBJ reference genes, and CDR3 was defined per IMGT. Any clonotype with a frequency above 0.1% was counted as a highly expanded clone. Repertoire diversity was measured by Shannon entropy, and V-J evenness by the Gini coefficient. Clonotypes shared by more than one individual were considered public. TCRdb trimmed the raw reads at Q25, called clones with MiXCR and kept productive beta chains. For every CDR3 protein sequence, its rows merge into one entry that carries the most common genes and DNA. The V and J calls, along with clone size, are taken from TCRdb and not from the paper's own processing. The sample table shows 620,000 or so distinct CDR3 sequences, and 15% to 20% are seen once. The ten largest clonotypes hold 18% of the sample.

Reading the label with the study, this specimen's time point is: newly diagnosed GD, antithyroid drugs for less than 3 months. For both TCR sequencing and RNA sequencing, RNA was extracted from PBMCs in TRIzol. The diagnosis of Graves' disease was made according to American Thyroid Association guidelines. The patients came from an endocrinology department in Xi'an, China. Each patient gave roughly 10 milliliters of peripheral blood, collected in an EDTA anticoagulant tube. Ficoll Paque Plus density gradient separation was used to isolate PBMCs, and no further T cell sorting was performed. RNA quality was checked with an Agilent 2100 Bioanalyzer and agarose gel, and concentration with a NanoDrop 2000. Measured from the cysteine to the phenylalanine, the CDR3 is 13 residues long. The read is trimmed to its CDR3 DNA, 39 bases read in frame from base 1. The germline V end is reduced by 3 bases and the J end by 6 bases; junction bases left unmatched: 2. As encoded in the germline V gene (reference sequence), CDR1 is MNHEY while CDR2 is SMNVEV.

As for this clonotype: The clone's antigen remains unknown. Base qualities are missing; no much larger clone stands one base away.

Results and caveats for the whole study, not just this receptor: Only peripheral blood was studied, because thyroid tissue, the primary lesion, was inaccessible. Compared with newly diagnosed patients, persistent Graves' disease patients had lower TCR Shannon entropy and fewer highly expanded clones, which suggests clonal expansion. A larger number of public clonotypes was shared among persistent patients (approximately 3,000) than among newly diagnosed patients (roughly 970). Persistent disease showed preferential use of TRBV28, TRBJ1-2 and TRBJ2-5, whereas newly diagnosed disease favored TRBV20-1 and TRBJ2-1. Only the TCR beta chain was sequenced and analyzed. The small sample size was acknowledged by the authors as a limitation that may reduce accuracy.

These records were also assigned to another study, of T cells in Graves' hyperthyroidism and ophthalmopathy. The second publication reports: Stable Graves' hyperthyroidism was defined as no progression to ophthalmopathy during 18 months of follow-up. Hyperthyroidism patients were newly diagnosed, had a disease duration of under 2 months, and were aged 18 to 65 years. The study excluded patients with uncontrolled infections, other autoimmune diseases, pregnancy or lactation. Diagnoses were established on the basis of clinical symptoms, serum thyroxine and TRAb, thyroid ultrasound, and orbital computed tomography. A first-round RT-PCR of the TCR CDR3 used the HTBI primer set with the Qiagen OneStep RT-PCR kit. Blood samples also contained most of the expanded thyroid clonotypes (frequency above 0.001), which suggests that blood repertoires may reflect thyroid immune responses. In cross-validation, a model built on a 13 V-J signature told ophthalmopathy apart from stable hyperthyroidism with 87.88% sensitivity and 81% to 82% specificity, and in testing the same model reached 80%/75%. In validation, progression to ophthalmopathy was predicted by the model with roughly 71% sensitivity and about 72% specificity, a median of about 6 months before onset. A discovery cohort of around 100 patients, 43 with Graves' ophthalmopathy and 55 to 65 with stable Graves' hyperthyroidism, was used to find distinguishing TCR V-J signatures. Prospective prediction of ophthalmopathy was tested in an independent validation cohort consisting of 18 to 20 hyperthyroidism patients and approximately 16 patients who later progressed to ophthalmopathy. For training and testing, the 100 or so patients in the discovery cohort were randomly divided in a 7:3 ratio. Thyroid tissue and blood T-cell repertoires from roughly six Graves' hyperthyroidism patients were also compared in the study. Once sampling was done, hyperthyroidism patients were given methimazole at a starting dose of 30 mg daily, whereas ophthalmopathy patients were given high-dose intravenous methylprednisolone. Libraries were constructed in a second round of multiplex PCR, after which size selection and purification were performed. The libraries were sequenced on an Illumina HiSeq2000 using paired-end 100 bp reads. SOAPnuke was used to process the raw data, throwing out any read that contained adapters or uncalled bases, had a mean Phred below 15, or lacked an exact constant-primer or identifier match. High-quality paired reads were merged with COPE v1.2.5, and unique nucleotide sequences were defined as clonotypes. MiTCR v1.1 was used to align the clonotypes against IMGT TRBV, TRBD and TRBJ reference segments. The analysis included only V-J combinations with a frequency above 0.0001, which together covered 99.2% of the repertoires. A TCS score was defined as the ratio between F50 (clonal expansion) and ExV (chaos), using BLOSUM62-based TCRdist between CDR3 peptides within each V-J. Welch's t-statistics and random forest reduced fewer than 550 V-J features to 13, which were used in a naive Bayes classifier (R e1071). No statistical method was used to set the sample size in advance, and investigators knew the group allocation. According to the paper, TCR Vbeta CDR3 sequencing was carried out on 120 to 150 peripheral blood samples, which came from fewer than 50 ophthalmopathy, around 74 hyperthyroidism and about 17 progressor patients.

The TCR originated in a woman in her 30s with Graves disease. Donor details come from another sample of the same person, matched by shared clones. The V gene is TRBV27 and the J gene is TRBJ1-5, with 7 bases aligning to TRBD1. Here the sequenced sample was peripheral blood mononuclear cells (PBMCs), taken at new diagnosis, from a patient treated with antithyroid drugs. Read as DNA, the sequence is TGTGCCAGCAGTTTGGACAGGAGTCAGCCCCAGCATTTT. Translated, this gives CASSLDRSQPQHF.